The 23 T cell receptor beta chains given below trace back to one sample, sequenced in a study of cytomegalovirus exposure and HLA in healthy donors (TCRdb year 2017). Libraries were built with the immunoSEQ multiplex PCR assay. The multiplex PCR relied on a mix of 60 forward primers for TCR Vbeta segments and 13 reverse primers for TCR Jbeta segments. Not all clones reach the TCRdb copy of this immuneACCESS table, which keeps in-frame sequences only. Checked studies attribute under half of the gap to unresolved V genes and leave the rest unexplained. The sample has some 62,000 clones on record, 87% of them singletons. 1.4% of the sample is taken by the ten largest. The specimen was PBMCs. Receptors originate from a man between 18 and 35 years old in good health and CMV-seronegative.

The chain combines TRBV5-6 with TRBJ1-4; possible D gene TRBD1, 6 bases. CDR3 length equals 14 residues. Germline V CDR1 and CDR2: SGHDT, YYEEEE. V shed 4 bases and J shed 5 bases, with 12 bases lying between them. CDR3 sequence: CASSPGQGNEKLFF. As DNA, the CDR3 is TGTGCCAGCAGCCCTGGGCAGGGGAATGAAAAACTGTTTTTT.

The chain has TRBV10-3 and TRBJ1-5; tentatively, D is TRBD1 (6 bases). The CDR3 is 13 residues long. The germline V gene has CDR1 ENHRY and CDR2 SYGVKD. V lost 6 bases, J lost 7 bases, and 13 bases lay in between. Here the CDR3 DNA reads TGTGCCATCAGGGAGGGGGAGGGACAGCCCCAGCATTTT. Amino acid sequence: CAIREGEGQPQHF.

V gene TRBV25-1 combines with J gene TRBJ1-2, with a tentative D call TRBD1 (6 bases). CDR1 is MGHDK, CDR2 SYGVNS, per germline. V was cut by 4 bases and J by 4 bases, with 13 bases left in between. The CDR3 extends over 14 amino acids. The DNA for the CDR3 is TGTGCCAGCAGTGTGGCAGGGGCTACCTATGGCTACACCTTC. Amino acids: CASSVAGATYGYTF.

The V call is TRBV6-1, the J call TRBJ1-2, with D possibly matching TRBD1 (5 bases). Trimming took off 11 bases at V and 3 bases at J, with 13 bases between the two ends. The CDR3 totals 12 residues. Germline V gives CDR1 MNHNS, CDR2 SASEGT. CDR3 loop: CARLREDYGYTF. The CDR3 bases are TGTGCCCGCCTCAGGGAGGACTATGGCTACACCTTC.

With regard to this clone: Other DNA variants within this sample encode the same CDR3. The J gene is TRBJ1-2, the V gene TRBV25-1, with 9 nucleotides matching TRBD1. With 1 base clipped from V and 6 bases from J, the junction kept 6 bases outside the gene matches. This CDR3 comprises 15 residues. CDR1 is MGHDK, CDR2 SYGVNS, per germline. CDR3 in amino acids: CASSEWGTGRNGYTF. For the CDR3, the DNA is TGTGCCAGCAGTGAATGGGGGACAGGGAGAAATGGCTACACCTTC.

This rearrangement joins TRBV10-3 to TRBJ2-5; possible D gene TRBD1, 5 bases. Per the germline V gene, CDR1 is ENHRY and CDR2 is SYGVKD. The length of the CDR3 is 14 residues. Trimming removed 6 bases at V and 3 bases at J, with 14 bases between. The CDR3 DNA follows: TGTGCCATCAGCGACAGTCCTCCCGAAGAGACCCAGTACTTC. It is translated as CAISDSPPEETQYF.

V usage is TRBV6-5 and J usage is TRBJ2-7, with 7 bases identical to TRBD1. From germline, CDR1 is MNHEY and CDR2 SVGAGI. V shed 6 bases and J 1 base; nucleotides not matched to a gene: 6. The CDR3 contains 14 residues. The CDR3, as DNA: TGTGCCAGCAGCTTTTGGGACAGTTCCTACGAGCAGTACTTC. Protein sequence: CASSFWDSSYEQYF.

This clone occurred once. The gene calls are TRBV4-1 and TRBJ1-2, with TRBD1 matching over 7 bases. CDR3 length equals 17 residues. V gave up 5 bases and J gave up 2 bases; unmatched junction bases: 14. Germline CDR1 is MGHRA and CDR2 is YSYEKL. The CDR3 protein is CASSLPPSGTDNYGYTF. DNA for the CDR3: TGCGCCAGCAGCTTACCCCCGTCCGGGACAGACAACTATGGCTACACCTTC.

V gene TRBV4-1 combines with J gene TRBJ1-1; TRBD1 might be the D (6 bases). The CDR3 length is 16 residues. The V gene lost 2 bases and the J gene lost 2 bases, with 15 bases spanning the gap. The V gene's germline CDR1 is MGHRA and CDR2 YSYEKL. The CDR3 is CASSQRETGYNTEAFF. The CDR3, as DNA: TGCGCCAGCAGCCAAAGGGAGACAGGATATAACACTGAAGCTTTCTTT.

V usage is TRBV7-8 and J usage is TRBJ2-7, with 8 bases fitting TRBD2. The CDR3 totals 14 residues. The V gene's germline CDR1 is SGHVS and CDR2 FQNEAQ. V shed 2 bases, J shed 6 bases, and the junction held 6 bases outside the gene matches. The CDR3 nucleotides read TGTGCCAGCAGCTTAAGCATGGCGGGAGGCGAGCAGTACTTC. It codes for CASSLSMAGGEQYF.

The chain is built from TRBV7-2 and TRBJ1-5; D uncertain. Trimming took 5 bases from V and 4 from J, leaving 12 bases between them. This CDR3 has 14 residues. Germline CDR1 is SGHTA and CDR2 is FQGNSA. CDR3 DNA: TGTGCCAGCAGCGCCAGAGCGGGGAATCAGCCCCAGCATTTT. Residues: CASSARAGNQPQHF.

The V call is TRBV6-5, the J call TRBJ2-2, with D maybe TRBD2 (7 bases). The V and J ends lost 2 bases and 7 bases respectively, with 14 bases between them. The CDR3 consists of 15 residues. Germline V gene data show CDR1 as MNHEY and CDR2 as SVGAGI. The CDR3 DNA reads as TGTGCCAGCAGTTACAGCGCGGGGGCGGGCGGGGAGCTGTTTTTT. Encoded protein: CASSYSAGAGGELFF.

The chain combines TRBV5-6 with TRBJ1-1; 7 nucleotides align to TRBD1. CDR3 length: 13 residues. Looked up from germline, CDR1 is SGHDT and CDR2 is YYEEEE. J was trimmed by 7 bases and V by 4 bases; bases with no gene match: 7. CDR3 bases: TGTGCCAGCAGCCCCGGACAGGTGATTGAAGCTTTCTTT. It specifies CASSPGQVIEAFF.

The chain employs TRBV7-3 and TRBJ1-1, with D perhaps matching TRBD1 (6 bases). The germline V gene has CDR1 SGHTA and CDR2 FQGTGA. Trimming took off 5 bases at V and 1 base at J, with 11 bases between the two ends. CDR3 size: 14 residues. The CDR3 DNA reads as TGTGCCAGCAGCCCGGGACACTCGAACACTGAAGCTTTCTTT. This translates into CASSPGHSNTEAFF.

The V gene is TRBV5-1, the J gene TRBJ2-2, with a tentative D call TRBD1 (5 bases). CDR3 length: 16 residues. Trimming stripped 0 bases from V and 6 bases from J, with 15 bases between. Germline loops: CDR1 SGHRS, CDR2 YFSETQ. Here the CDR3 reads CASSLVGRVEAGELFF. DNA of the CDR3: TGCGCCAGCAGCTTGGTCGGCAGGGTGGAAGCCGGGGAGCTGTTTTTT. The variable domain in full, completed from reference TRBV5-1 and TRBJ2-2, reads KAGVTQTPRYLIKTRGQQVTLSCSPISGHRSVSWYQQTPGQGLQFLFEYFSETQRNKGNFPGRFSGRQFSNSRSEMNVSTLELGDSALYLCASSLVGRVEAGELFFGEGSRLTVL.

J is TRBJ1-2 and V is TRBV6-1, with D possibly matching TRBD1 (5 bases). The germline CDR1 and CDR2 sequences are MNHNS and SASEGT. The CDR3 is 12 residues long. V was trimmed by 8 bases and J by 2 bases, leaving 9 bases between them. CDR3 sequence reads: CASLGVNYGYTF. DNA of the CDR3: TGTGCCAGCCTAGGGGTAAACTATGGCTACACCTTC.

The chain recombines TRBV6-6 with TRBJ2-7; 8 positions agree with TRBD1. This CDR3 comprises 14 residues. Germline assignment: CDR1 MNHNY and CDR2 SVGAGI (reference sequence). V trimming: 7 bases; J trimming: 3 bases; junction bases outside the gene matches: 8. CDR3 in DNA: TGTGCCAGCAACCCCCAGGGGGCTCTCTACGAGCAGTACTTC. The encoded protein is CASNPQGALYEQYF.

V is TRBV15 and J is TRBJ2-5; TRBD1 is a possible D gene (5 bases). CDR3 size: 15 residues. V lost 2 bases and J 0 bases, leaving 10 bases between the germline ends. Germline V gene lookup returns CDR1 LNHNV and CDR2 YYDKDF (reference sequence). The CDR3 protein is CATSRSDRYQETQYF. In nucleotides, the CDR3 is TGTGCCACCAGCAGATCCGACAGATACCAAGAGACCCAGTACTTC.

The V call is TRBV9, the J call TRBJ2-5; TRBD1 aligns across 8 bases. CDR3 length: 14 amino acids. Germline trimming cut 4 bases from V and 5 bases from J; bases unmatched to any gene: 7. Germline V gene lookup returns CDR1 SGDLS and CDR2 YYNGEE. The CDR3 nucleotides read TGTGCCAGCAGCACACCAGGGGGCACGGAGACCCAGTACTTC. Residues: CASSTPGGTETQYF. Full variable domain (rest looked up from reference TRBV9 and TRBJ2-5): DSGVTQTPKHLITATGQRVTLRCSPRSGDLSVYWYQQSLDQGLQFLIQYYNGEERAKGNILERFSAQQFPDLHSELNLSSLELGDSALYFCASSTPGGTETQYFGPGTRLLVL.

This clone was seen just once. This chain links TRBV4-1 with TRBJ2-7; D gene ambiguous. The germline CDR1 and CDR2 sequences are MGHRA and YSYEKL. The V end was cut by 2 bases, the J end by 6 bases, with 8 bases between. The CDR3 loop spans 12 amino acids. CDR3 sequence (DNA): TGCGCCAGCAGCCAATTTGGCGGCGAGCAGTACTTC. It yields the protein CASSQFGGEQYF.

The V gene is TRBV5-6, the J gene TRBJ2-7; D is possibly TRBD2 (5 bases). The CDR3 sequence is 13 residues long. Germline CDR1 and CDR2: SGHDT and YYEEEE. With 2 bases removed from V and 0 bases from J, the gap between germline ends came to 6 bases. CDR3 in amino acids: CASSFLASYEQYF. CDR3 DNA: TGTGCCAGCAGCTTCCTAGCCTCCTACGAGCAGTACTTC.

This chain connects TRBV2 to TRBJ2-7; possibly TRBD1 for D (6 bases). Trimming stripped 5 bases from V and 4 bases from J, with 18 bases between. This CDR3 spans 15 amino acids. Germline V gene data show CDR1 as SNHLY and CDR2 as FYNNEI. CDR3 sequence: CASSLDSPQEYEQYF. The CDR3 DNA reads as TGTGCCAGCAGTCTGGACAGCCCCCAAGAGTACGAGCAGTACTTC.

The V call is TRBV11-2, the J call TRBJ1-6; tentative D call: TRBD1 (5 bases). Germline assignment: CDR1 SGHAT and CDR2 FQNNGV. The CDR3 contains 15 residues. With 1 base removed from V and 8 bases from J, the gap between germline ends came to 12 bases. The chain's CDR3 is CASSLAGGVDSPLHF. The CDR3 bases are TGTGCCAGCAGCTTAGCGGGGGGTGTCGATTCACCCCTCCACTTT.